These 25 T cell receptor beta chains were sequenced from one sample in a study of blood T cell repertoires in COVID-19. Only in-frame clones appear in the TCRdb table, and some are missing; sequencing was by immunoSEQ multiplex PCR. The profile shows approximately 260,000 clones, roughly 89% of them singletons. Material for sequencing was peripheral blood. These receptors originate from a woman in her thirties or forties who had recovered from COVID-19.

The gene calls are TRBV19 and TRBJ1-2; weak D call: TRBD1 (6 bases). Deletions cut 10 bases from V and 7 bases from J, with 19 bases between. The germline V gene has CDR1 LNHDA and CDR2 SQIVND (reference sequence). The CDR3 is made up of 13 amino acids. CDR3 nucleotide sequence: TGTGCCACCCACGAGAGGGGGTTCCGTGGCTACACCTTC. This codes for CATHERGFRGYTF.

CDR3 protein: CASSPWTDSGANVLTF. The CDR3 DNA is TGTGCCAGCAGTCCGTGGACAGACTCTGGGGCCAACGTCCTGACTTTC. The chain couples TRBV27 to TRBJ2-6, with a weak D call TRBD1 (6 bases). V lost 5 bases and J 0 bases, leaving 11 bases between the germline ends. This CDR3 contains 16 residues. CDR1 and CDR2 from the germline V gene are MNHEY and SMNVEV (reference sequence).

This chain uses TRBV12-3 or TRBV12-4 with TRBJ2-1; perhaps TRBD1 as D (8 bases). The V and J ends lost 6 bases and 7 bases respectively, with 13 bases between them. The CDR3 length is 13 residues. CDR3 coding DNA: TGTGCCAGCAGCCCACAGGGGGGGAATGAGCAGTTCTTC. It encodes CASSPQGGNEQFF.

The chain links TRBV5-1 to TRBJ2-5; 7 positions agree with TRBD1. The CDR3 extends over 15 amino acids. Germline V gene sequence: CDR1 SGHRS, CDR2 YFSETQ. With V trimmed by 4 bases and J by 5 bases, 11 bases remained unmatched. CDR3 sequence: CASSMTGSYLETQYF. The CDR3 DNA follows: TGCGCCAGCAGCATGACAGGGAGTTATCTTGAGACCCAGTACTTC.

V and J are TRBV24-1 and TRBJ2-5; tentatively, D is TRBD1 (6 bases). The CDR3 spans 13 residues. Germline CDR1 reads KGHDR; CDR2 reads SFDVKD. Trimming removed 5 bases from V and 5 bases from J, with 11 bases in between. The CDR3 nucleotides read TGTGCCACCAGTGGGACAGTATTTGAGACCCAGTACTTC. This codes for CATSGTVFETQYF.

V is TRBV7-2 and J is TRBJ2-1, with 10 bases that match TRBD2. Looked up from germline, CDR1 is SGHTA and CDR2 is FQGNSA. CDR3 length: 16 residues. Trimming cost V 4 bases and J 7 bases; bases outside gene matches: 10. The CDR3 DNA follows: TGTGCCAGCAGCTACCTAGCGGGGGTTAATCGGAATGAGCAGTTCTTC. This gives the protein CASSYLAGVNRNEQFF.

The chain uses TRBV5-1 and TRBJ2-5; 8 bases are a match to TRBD1. Germline V gene sequence: CDR1 SGHRS, CDR2 YFSETQ. The ends lost 4 bases at V and 7 bases at J; junction bases unmatched: 12. The CDR3 runs 15 residues. For the CDR3, the DNA is TGCGCCAGCAGCCCCTTAGAAGACAGGGGACGGACCCAGTACTTC. Encoded protein: CASSPLEDRGRTQYF.

The rearrangement uses TRBV7-3 and TRBJ2-4; TRBD1 aligns across 9 bases. J gave up 6 bases and V 5 bases, and 11 bases lay outside the gene matches. Germline lookup yields CDR1 SGHTA and CDR2 FQGTGA. The CDR3 is 16 residues long. The CDR3 here is CASSPTSGTGLNIQYF. CDR3 sequence (DNA): TGTGCCAGCAGCCCCACTTCAGGGACAGGGTTAAACATTCAGTACTTC.

This rearrangement joins TRBV11-2 to TRBJ2-5; TRBD2 matches at 8 bases. V gave up 5 bases and J gave up 6 bases; unmatched junction bases: 5. The CDR3 loop spans 13 amino acids. Germline loops: CDR1 SGHAT, CDR2 FQNNGV. The CDR3 spells CASSPGRVQTQYF. The CDR3 region has the DNA TGTGCCAGCAGCCCCGGGAGGGTGCAGACCCAGTACTTC. Complete variable domain (other parts from reference TRBV11-2 and TRBJ2-5): EAGVAQSPRYKIIEKRQSVAFWCNPISGHATLYWYQQILGQGPKLLIQFQNNGVVDDSQLPKDRFSAERLKGVDSTLKIQPAKLEDSAVYLCASSPGRVQTQYFGPGTRLLVL.

The rearrangement joins TRBV25-1 to TRBJ2-1, with 9 bases that match TRBD2. CDR1 and CDR2 from the germline V gene are MGHDK and SYGVNS. V dropped 6 bases and J dropped 9; count of bases not matched to a gene: 9. The CDR3 covers 14 residues. The CDR3 sequence: CASRGRVAGVEQFF. DNA for the CDR3: TGTGCCAGCAGGGGAAGAGTAGCGGGAGTTGAGCAGTTCTTC. Supplemented by reference TRBV25-1 and TRBJ2-1, the full variable domain reads EADIYQTPRYLVIGTGKKITLECSQTMGHDKMYWYQQDPGMELHLIHYSYGVNSTEKGDLSSESTVSRIRTEHFPLTLESARPSHTSQYLCASRGRVAGVEQFFGPGTRLTVL.

V is TRBV10-3 and J is TRBJ1-5; maybe TRBD1 (5 bases). The V end lost 4 bases, the J end lost 9 bases, and 10 bases lay between the germline ends. Germline CDR1 ENHRY, CDR2 SYGVKD. The CDR3 spans 12 residues. The CDR3 protein is CAISGDSRPQHF. The CDR3 DNA reads as TGTGCCATCAGTGGGGACTCCCGGCCCCAGCATTTT.

CDR3 DNA: TGTGCCATCAGTGAGAAACAACACTACGAGCAGTACGTC. This encodes CAISEKQHYEQYV. V gene TRBV10-3 combines with J gene TRBJ2-7; D is uncertain. The V gene lost 2 bases and the J gene lost 3 bases, with 8 bases spanning the gap. The CDR3 length is 13 residues. Germline assignment: CDR1 ENHRY and CDR2 SYGVKD.

The genes are TRBV2 and TRBJ1-2, with 7 bases identical to TRBD1. CDR1 is SNHLY, CDR2 FYNNEI, per germline. V was clipped by 8 bases and J by 2 bases; unmatched bases: 5. CDR3 length equals 13 residues. The CDR3 sequence: CASAGQPNYGYTF. The CDR3 DNA sequence: TGTGCCAGCGCGGGACAGCCGAACTATGGCTACACCTTC.

The V call is TRBV11-3, the J call TRBJ2-1; possible D gene TRBD1, 6 bases. Germline V CDR1 and CDR2: SGHNT, YENEEA. The CDR3 spans 16 residues. Trimming removed 5 bases at V and 0 bases at J, with 14 bases between. The CDR3 here is CASSPRGSFSYNEQFF. CDR3 DNA: TGTGCCAGCAGCCCAAGGGGGAGCTTCTCCTACAATGAGCAGTTCTTC.

This chain joins TRBV5-1 and TRBJ2-7; weak D call: TRBD1 (5 bases). Germline CDR1 reads SGHRS; CDR2 reads YFSETQ. The CDR3 is made up of 14 amino acids. V lost 4 bases to trimming and J lost 1 base, with 12 bases between them. For the CDR3, the DNA is TGCGCCAGCAGCGCGAGACAGCTGTCCTACGAGCAGTACTTC. This encodes CASSARQLSYEQYF.

This clone has more than one count but fewer than ten. V gene TRBV3-1 (or the pseudogene TRBV3-2) combines with J gene TRBJ2-3; TRBD2 might be the D (5 bases). Trimming took off 4 bases at V and 4 bases at J, with 15 bases between the two ends. Germline assignment: CDR1 LGHDT and CDR2 YNNKEL (reference sequence). CDR3 size: 15 residues. CDR3 sequence (DNA): TGTGCCAGCAGCCCGGGTGTAATAGCGTCAGATACGCAGTATTTT. Translation gives CASSPGVIASDTQYF.

The J gene is TRBJ1-1, the V gene TRBV6-5, with D uncertain. There are 11 residues in the CDR3. V lost 7 bases and J lost 1, with 4 bases in between. The germline gives CDR1 MNHEY, CDR2 SVGAGI. The chain's CDR3 is CASTRNTEAFF. CDR3 bases: TGTGCCAGCACTAGGAACACTGAAGCTTTCTTT.

The chain has TRBV19 and TRBJ2-2; 7 nucleotides match TRBD1. The CDR3 has 14 residues. J was trimmed by 6 bases and V by 5 bases; bases with no gene match: 6. In germline, CDR1 is LNHDA, CDR2 SQIVND (reference sequence). CDR3 in amino acids: CASSPTGRAGELFF. Here the CDR3 DNA reads TGTGCCAGTAGTCCGACAGGGCGGGCCGGGGAGCTGTTTTTT.

The chain employs TRBV1 and TRBJ1-5; the table calls TRBD1, which could not be checked here. TRBV1 is marked as a pseudogene. This CDR3 has 14 amino acids. CDR3 in DNA: TGCACCAGCAGCCCGACAGATAGCAATCAGCCCCAGCATTTT. Protein product: CTSSPTDSNQPQHF.

The genes are TRBV19 and TRBJ2-7, with 9 positions matching TRBD1. The trim removed 10 bases at V and 1 base at J, leaving 5 bases unmatched. This CDR3 region has 13 residues. The germline V gene has CDR1 LNHDA and CDR2 SQIVND (reference sequence). The CDR3 DNA reads as TGTGCCACTAGGGACAGGGATTCCTACGAGCAGTACTTC. The encoded protein is CATRDRDSYEQYF.

V and J are TRBV19 and TRBJ2-1, with 10 positions matching TRBD2. The length of the CDR3 is 14 residues. After removal of 4 bases from V and 10 bases from J, the junction contained 7 bases not matched to a gene. Germline V lookup: CDR1 LNHDA, CDR2 SQIVND (reference sequence). The CDR3 DNA is TGTGCCAGTAGTAAGCCTAGCGGGAGTGGGGAGCAGTTCTTC. It encodes CASSKPSGSGEQFF.

The V gene is TRBV6-1, the J gene TRBJ1-2; the match to TRBD1 covers 7 bases. J lost 7 bases, V lost 3 bases, and 8 bases had no gene match. The CDR3 consists of 14 residues. The germline CDR1 and CDR2 sequences are MNHNS and SASEGT. The CDR3 DNA follows: TGTGCCAGCAGTGAGGTGAGGGGGCGCGGTGGCTACACCTTC. Its protein product is CASSEVRGRGGYTF.

V gene TRBV9 combines with J gene TRBJ1-4, with 8 bases identical to TRBD1. The germline gives CDR1 SGDLS, CDR2 YYNGEE. This CDR3 is built from 17 residues. V dropped 3 bases and J dropped 1; count of bases not matched to a gene: 8. CDR3 region: CASSGRGGTGTNEKLFF. The CDR3 DNA follows: TGTGCCAGCAGCGGCAGGGGAGGGACAGGAACTAATGAAAAACTGTTTTTT.

This chain uses TRBV28 with TRBJ2-4; 10 bases agree with TRBD1. Germline-derived CDR1 and CDR2 are MDHEN and SYDVKM. Trimming removed 4 bases from V and 2 bases from J; junction bases left unmatched: 8. The length of the CDR3 is 17 residues. The chain's CDR3 is CASSYRTGGLTKNIQYF. CDR3 nucleotide sequence: TGTGCCAGCAGTTACCGGACAGGGGGACTAACCAAAAACATTCAGTACTTC.

The chain couples TRBV21-1 to TRBJ2-5; the listed D gene, TRBD1, was not tested against the DNA. TRBV21-1 counts as a pseudogene. The CDR3 loop spans 13 amino acids. The CDR3 DNA sequence: TGTGCCAGCAGCAAAGATGTTGGCCGGACCCAGTACTTC. This gives the protein CASSKDVGRTQYF.